The TCR beta chain described here comes from a study of regulatory T cells in long-lasting Graves disease. At least ten counts were recorded for this clonotype. As for time point: newly diagnosed GD, antithyroid drugs for less than 3 months. The TCR library was made from RNA that had been extracted from PBMCs in TRIzol. The CDR3 has 15 amino acids. Deletions cut 0 bases from V and 4 bases from J, with 12 bases between. Germline lookup yields CDR1 MNHEY and CDR2 SMNVEV (reference sequence). Both iRepertoire HTBI primers and Arm-PCR of CDR3 regions were used to build the TCR beta libraries. TCRdb re-analysed the multiplex PCR reads in MiXCR, keeping a single row per CDR3 protein. Of 350,000 to 500,000 distinct CDR3 sequences in the sample, roughly 15% were seen once. This sample was also put to use in a study of T cells in Graves' hyperthyroidism and ophthalmopathy.

The sequence derives from a woman between 18 and 29 years old with Graves disease. The chain joins TRBV27 to TRBJ2-5; D tentatively fits TRBD1 or TRBD2 (5 bases each). Sequenced here: peripheral blood mononuclear cells (PBMCs), sampled at new diagnosis, from a patient treated with antithyroid drugs. The CDR3 protein is CASSLSRGRAETQYF. CDR3 nucleotide sequence: TGTGCCAGCAGTTTATCGAGGGGAAGGGCAGAGACCCAGTACTTC.